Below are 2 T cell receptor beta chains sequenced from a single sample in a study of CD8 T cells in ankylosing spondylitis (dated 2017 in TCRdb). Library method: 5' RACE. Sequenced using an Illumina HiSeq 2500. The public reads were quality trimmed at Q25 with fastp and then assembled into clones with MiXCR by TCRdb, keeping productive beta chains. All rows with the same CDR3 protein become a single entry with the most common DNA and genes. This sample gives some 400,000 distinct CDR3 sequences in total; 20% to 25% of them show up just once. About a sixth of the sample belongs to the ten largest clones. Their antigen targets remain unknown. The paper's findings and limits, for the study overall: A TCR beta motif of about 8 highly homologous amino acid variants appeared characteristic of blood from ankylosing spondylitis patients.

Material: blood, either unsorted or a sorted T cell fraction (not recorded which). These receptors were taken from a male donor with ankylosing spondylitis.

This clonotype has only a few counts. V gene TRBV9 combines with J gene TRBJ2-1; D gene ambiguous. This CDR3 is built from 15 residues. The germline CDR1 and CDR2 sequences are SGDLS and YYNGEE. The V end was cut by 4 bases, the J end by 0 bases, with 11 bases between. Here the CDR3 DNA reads TGTGCCAGCAGCTCCCGAACAAGCTCCTACAATGAGCAGTTCTTC. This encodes CASSSRTSSYNEQFF.

CDR3 protein: CASRPQGPSGNREQFF. The CDR3 coding sequence is TGTGCCAGCAGACCCCAGGGGCCTAGCGGGAACCGGGAGCAGTTCTTC. The chain links TRBV6-2 or TRBV6-3 to TRBJ2-1, with 9 bases identical to TRBD2. Trimming at V came to 6 bases and at J to 10 bases, leaving 16 bases not matched to a gene. This CDR3 has 16 residues. Germline-derived CDR1 and CDR2 are MNHEY and SVGEGT.